This is a list of T cell receptor beta chains from one sample in a study of CD8+ T cells in alopecia areata. Profiled with immunoSEQ multiplex PCR; TCRdb holds only in-frame clones, not every one. Among 110,000 or so clones listed, roughly two fifths were seen once. The sample consisted of CD4+ T cells sorted from blood. The receptors derive from a human donor with alopecia areata. Both conserved end residues are part of each CDR3. D genes are given only for firm matches. Expanded clones are given a class, and other clones once, few, many or no size at all.

CDR3 DNA: TGTGCCAGCTCACCTCCCGGGCAGGGTTGGGGCTACGAGCAGTACTTC
CDR3 protein: CASSPPGQGWGYEQYF
V gene: TRBV18
J gene: TRBJ2-7
clone size: -
D gene: -

CDR3 DNA: TGTGCCAGCAGCCAAGATAGGGCTAGCGGGAGTGAGACCCAGTACTTC
CDR3 protein: CASSQDRASGSETQYF
V gene: TRBV14
J gene: TRBJ2-5
clone size: many
D gene: TRBD2

CDR3 DNA: TGCGCCAGCAGCTTGGCCCCTGGGGAGACCCAGTACTTC
CDR3 protein: CASSLAPGETQYF
V gene: TRBV5-1
J gene: TRBJ2-5
clone size: -
D gene: -

CDR3 DNA: TGCAGCGTTGAAGATCTCACTGAAGCTTTCTTT
CDR3 protein: CSVEDLTEAFF
V gene: TRBV29-1
J gene: TRBJ1-1
clone size: once
D gene: -

CDR3 DNA: TGCAGCGTTTATCCGGGACCTCAAAATGATGGCTACACCTTC
CDR3 protein: CSVYPGPQNDGYTF
V gene: TRBV29-1
J gene: TRBJ1-2
clone size: -
D gene: -

CDR3 DNA: TGTGCCAGCAGTTGGGACGGCAACTCTGGAAACACCATATATTTT
CDR3 protein: CASSWDGNSGNTIYF
V gene: TRBV27
J gene: TRBJ1-3
clone size: -
D gene: -

CDR3 DNA: TGTGCCAGCAGTTACTCGGGAGGGCCCGGGTGGACCCAGTACTTC
CDR3 protein: CASSYSGGPGWTQYF
V gene: TRBV6-5
J gene: TRBJ2-5
clone size: -
D gene: TRBD2

CDR3 DNA: TGTGCCAGCAGCTCATCGGCCGTCGAGCAGTACTTC
CDR3 protein: CASSSSAVEQYF
V gene: TRBV7-9
J gene: TRBJ2-7
clone size: -
D gene: -

CDR3 DNA: TGCAGCGTTGCCTACAACGGCAACTATGGCTACACCTTC
CDR3 protein: CSVAYNGNYGYTF
V gene: TRBV29-1
J gene: TRBJ1-2
clone size: -
D gene: -

CDR3 DNA: TGTGCCAGCAGTCCTGTCCCAGGGACCGGGGCCAACGTCCTGACTTTC
CDR3 protein: CASSPVPGTGANVLTF
V gene: TRBV27
J gene: TRBJ2-6
clone size: -
D gene: -

CDR3 DNA: TGTGCCAGCAGCTTAGTGGACACAGATACGCAGTATTTT
CDR3 protein: CASSLVDTDTQYF
V gene: TRBV7-8
J gene: TRBJ2-3
clone size: -
D gene: -

CDR3 DNA: TGTGCCAGCAGTGAATACCGAGGAGAGACCCAGTACTTC
CDR3 protein: CASSEYRGETQYF
V gene: TRBV2
J gene: TRBJ2-5
clone size: -
D gene: -

CDR3 DNA: TGCAGCGCCGAGACGGACATAGACTCTGGGGCCAACGTCCTGACTTTC
CDR3 protein: CSAETDIDSGANVLTF
V gene: TRBV29-1
J gene: TRBJ2-6
clone size: many
D gene: -

CDR3 DNA: TGCAGCGTTGAAGATCTGCGGGAGGCCTCTGAAGCTTTCTTT
CDR3 protein: CSVEDLREASEAFF
V gene: TRBV29-1
J gene: TRBJ1-1
clone size: few
D gene: -

CDR3 DNA: TGCGCCAGCAGCTTGCTCCCACAAAGTGGCTCTGGGGCCAACGTCCTGACTTTC
CDR3 protein: CASSLLPQSGSGANVLTF
V gene: TRBV5-1
J gene: TRBJ2-6
clone size: few
D gene: -

CDR3 DNA: TGTGCCACCAGCAGAGACCGGTCGACAGGGACCGATGGCTACACCTTC
CDR3 protein: CATSRDRSTGTDGYTF
V gene: TRBV15
J gene: TRBJ1-2
clone size: -
D gene: TRBD1

CDR3 DNA: TGTGCCAGCTTCGGACAGCCCCAAGAGACCCAGTACTTC
CDR3 protein: CASFGQPQETQYF
V gene: TRBV6-5
J gene: TRBJ2-5
clone size: few
D gene: -

CDR3 DNA: TGTGCCAGCAGCTTTGCCCCAAAAGGGCCGGAGACCCAGTACTTC
CDR3 protein: CASSFAPKGPETQYF
V gene: TRBV11-2
J gene: TRBJ2-5
clone size: -
D gene: -

CDR3 DNA: TGCGCCAGCAGCGGGGGACAGGTTAATTCACCCCTCCACTTT
CDR3 protein: CASSGGQVNSPLHF
V gene: TRBV5-1
J gene: TRBJ1-6
clone size: few
D gene: TRBD1

CDR3 DNA: TGTGCCAGCAGCGCCAAGGAGGCCTCCTACGAGCAGTACTTC
CDR3 protein: CASSAKEASYEQYF
V gene: TRBV9
J gene: TRBJ2-7
clone size: few
D gene: -

CDR3 DNA: TGCGCCAGCAGCCAAGATTTCGGACAGGGTCGGGAGCAGTACTTC
CDR3 protein: CASSQDFGQGREQYF
V gene: TRBV4-3
J gene: TRBJ2-7
clone size: -
D gene: TRBD1

CDR3 DNA: TGTGCCAGCAGCGTGGGGGGACTCCTATCCTACGAGCAGTACTTC
CDR3 protein: CASSVGGLLSYEQYF
V gene: TRBV9
J gene: TRBJ2-7
clone size: -
D gene: -